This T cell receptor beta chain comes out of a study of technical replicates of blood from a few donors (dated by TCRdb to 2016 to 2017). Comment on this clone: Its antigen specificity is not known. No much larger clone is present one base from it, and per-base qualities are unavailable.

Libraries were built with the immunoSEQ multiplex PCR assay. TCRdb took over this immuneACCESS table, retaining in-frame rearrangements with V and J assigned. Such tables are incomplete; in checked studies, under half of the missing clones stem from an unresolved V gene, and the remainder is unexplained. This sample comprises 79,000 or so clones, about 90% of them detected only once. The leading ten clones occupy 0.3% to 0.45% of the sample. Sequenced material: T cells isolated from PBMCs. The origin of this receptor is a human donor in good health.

The sequenced DNA: TGCAGCGTTCACACAGATACGCAGTATTTT. Its protein reads: CSVHTDTQYF. The sequence is built from TRBV29-1 and TRBJ2-3; the D gene remains uncertain. CDR1 and CDR2 are read off the germline V gene as SQVTM and ANQGSEA. There are 10 amino acids in the CDR3, from cysteine to phenylalanine inclusive. The read is trimmed to its CDR3 DNA, 30 bases read in frame from base 1. A distance of 2 bases separates the germline ends of V and J, which lose 5 bases and 2 bases respectively.